This entry is about one T cell receptor (beta chain). Its antigen is unknown. The method was immunoSEQ multiplex PCR; TCRdb's version includes in-frame clones alone and lacks a portion of them. The sample lists around 110,000 clones, 85% to 95% occurring once. The data were taken from a study of graft-versus-host responses after intestinal transplantation. Points from the study as a whole: Ileal or blood samples showed some GvH clones first, and such clones were also found in recipient marrow.

Germline V gene data show CDR1 as MGHRA and CDR2 as YSYEKL. The CDR3 runs 17 residues. The V and J ends lost 1 base and 3 bases respectively, with 15 bases between them. The receptor comes from a human donor who was the organ donor for an intestinal transplant. This chain uses TRBV4-1 with TRBJ2-2; D perhaps matches TRBD2 (6 bases). Material: unstimulated CD8+ T cells sorted from spleen or lymph node cells, obtained before transplant. The CDR3 coding sequence is TGCGCCAGCAGCCAAGTGGGCAGGGAGGAGGACACCGGGGAGCTGTTTTTT. Translating it yields CASSQVGREEDTGELFF.